This entry lists 3 T cell receptor beta chains sequenced from one sample in a study of T cell responses to AZD1222 COVID-19 vaccine. Produced via immunoSEQ multiplex PCR; TCRdb's table is partial and in-frame only. The sample includes 85,000 to 100,000 clones, 70% to 90% of them seen just once. The sequencing here drew on peripheral blood, taken 28 days after the second AZD1222 dose. The source is an adult who received the AZD1222 COVID-19 vaccine.

This chain's CDR3 is CASSLDNSPLHF. In nucleotides, the CDR3 is TGTGCCAGCAGCTTGGACAATTCACCCCTCCACTTT. This chain links TRBV5-4 with TRBJ1-6, with unresolved D. The germline CDR1 and CDR2 sequences are SGHNT and YYREEE (reference sequence). The CDR3 covers 12 residues. Trimming removed 0 bases from V and 7 bases from J, with 2 bases in between.

V usage is TRBV29-1 and J usage is TRBJ1-5, with TRBD1 identical over 7 bases. The V and J ends lost 8 bases and 7 bases, in that order; junction bases with no gene match: 8. The CDR3 length is 12 residues. CDR1 SQVTM and CDR2 ANQGSEA come from the germline V gene. CDR3 loop: CSTGTAGQPQHF. The CDR3 region has the DNA TGCAGCACAGGGACAGCTGGGCAGCCCCAGCATTTT.

The chain couples TRBV7-2 to TRBJ2-2; 9 bases agree with TRBD2. With V trimmed by 5 bases and J by 5 bases, 12 bases remained unmatched. The CDR3 contains 17 residues. Germline V gene sequence: CDR1 SGHTA, CDR2 FQGNSA. CDR3 DNA: TGTGCCAGCAGCGCAAACGCGGGGGGGATGATTACCGGGGAGCTGTTTTTT. It translates to CASSANAGGMITGELFF.